This TCR beta chain was identified during a study of sequential checkpoint blockade in melanoma. Turning to the study itself: TCRβ was sequenced from DNA of approximately 99 pretreatment tumors.

Only a few counts were recorded for this clone. The germline CDR1 and CDR2 sequences are GTSNPN and SVGIG (reference sequence). V lost 2 bases and J lost 10; bases outside the gene matches: 10. The CDR3 runs 14 residues. Indicated treatment: randomized to nivolumab then ipilimumab (arm A) or the reverse (arm B). DNA-damaging chemotherapy had not been given to any patient beforehand. Assay used: immunoSEQ multiplex PCR; TCRdb lists only in-frame clones, some missing. The data contain 35,000 to 40,000 clones, approximately 30% of them singletons. The clonotype originates from a human donor with melanoma. The chain combines TRBV30 with TRBJ1-4; 7 bases are a match to TRBD1. Here the sequenced sample was tumor tissue (inferred from file names), taken from a patient given nivolumab and ipilimumab in sequence. CDR3 DNA: TGTGCCTGGAGTTTGGGGACAGTTGATGGAAAACTGTTTTTT. This gives the protein CAWSLGTVDGKLFF.